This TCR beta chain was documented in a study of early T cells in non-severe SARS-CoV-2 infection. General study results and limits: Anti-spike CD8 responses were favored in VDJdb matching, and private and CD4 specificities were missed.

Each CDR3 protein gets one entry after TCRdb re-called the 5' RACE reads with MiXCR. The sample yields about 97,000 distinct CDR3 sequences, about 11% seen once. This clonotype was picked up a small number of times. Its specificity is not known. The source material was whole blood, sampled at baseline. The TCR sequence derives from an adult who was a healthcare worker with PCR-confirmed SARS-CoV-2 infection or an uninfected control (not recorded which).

This chain's CDR3 is CASSPSGQGTSEAFF. The CDR3 bases are TGTGCCAGTAGTCCCTCGGGACAGGGTACTTCTGAAGCTTTCTTT. The J gene is TRBJ1-1, the V gene TRBV19; 9 nucleotides align to TRBD1. Germline CDR1 LNHDA, CDR2 SQIVND (reference sequence). This CDR3 has 15 residues. The V segment lost 5 bases and the J segment 6 bases; nucleotides outside the gene matches: 10.